The 28 T cell receptor beta chains reported below all come from one sample, sequenced in a study of blood T cell dynamics during melanoma immunotherapy. Noted time point: pre-treatment baseline. Some clones are missing from TCRdb's copy, which holds only in-frame ones; the method was immunoSEQ multiplex PCR. Of 9,500 to 11,000 clones in the sample, about nine tenths are singletons; the top ten hold about 9.5%. The input for sequencing was blood, taken from a patient treated with checkpoint blockade. The source is a human donor with melanoma.

The rearrangement uses TRBV2 and TRBJ1-3; D gene unclear. The V and J ends lost 5 bases and 2 bases respectively, with 13 bases between them. CDR1 and CDR2 from the germline V gene are SNHLY and FYNNEI. This CDR3 comprises 15 residues. Here the CDR3 DNA reads TGTGCCAGCAGTCTTACCCCGGGGACTGGAAACACCATATATTTT. Translating gives CASSLTPGTGNTIYF.

The chain links TRBV6-1 to TRBJ1-2; D gene ambiguous. Germline V gene lookup returns CDR1 MNHNS and CDR2 SASEGT. The germline V and J ends were trimmed by 7 bases and 5 bases, with 14 bases remaining between them. There are 13 residues in the CDR3. CDR3 protein: CASIYPGGYGYTF. The CDR3 bases are TGTGCCAGCATTTACCCCGGTGGGTATGGCTACACCTTC.

This clone has more than one count but fewer than ten. J is TRBJ2-4 and V is TRBV27; D might be TRBD1 (5 bases). Germline V CDR1 and CDR2: MNHEY, SMNVEV (reference sequence). The V end was cut by 7 bases, the J end by 0 bases, with 16 bases between. This CDR3 spans 16 amino acids. CDR3 residues: CASTAWGSQAKNIQYF. CDR3 sequence (DNA): TGTGCCAGCACCGCTTGGGGCAGTCAAGCCAAAAACATTCAGTACTTC.

This chain uses TRBV5-1 with TRBJ2-5; D might be TRBD1 (6 bases). Germline CDR1 is SGHRS and CDR2 is YFSETQ. CDR3 length equals 14 residues. Trimming stripped 4 bases from V and 4 bases from J, with 14 bases between. This CDR3 is CASSEQGGVETQYF. In DNA, the CDR3 is TGCGCCAGCAGCGAACAGGGCGGTGTAGAGACCCAGTACTTC.

This chain joins TRBV6-5 and TRBJ1-5; 7 bases line up with TRBD1. There are 14 residues in the CDR3. CDR1 is MNHEY, CDR2 SVGAGI, per germline. V trimming: 6 bases; J trimming: 1 base; junction bases outside the gene matches: 3. In DNA, the CDR3 is TGTGCCAGCAGAGAGACAGGGAGCAATCAGCCCCAGCATTTT. Translated: CASRETGSNQPQHF.

The chain links TRBV7-9 to TRBJ1-1, with 9 positions matching TRBD1. Germline V gene sequence: CDR1 SEHNR, CDR2 FQNEAQ (reference sequence). This CDR3 region has 14 residues. The trim removed 4 bases at V and 2 bases at J, leaving 2 bases unmatched. This CDR3 reads CASSWTGANTEAFF. In nucleotides, the CDR3 is TGTGCCAGCAGCTGGACAGGGGCTAACACTGAAGCTTTCTTT.

This chain links TRBV18 with TRBJ1-4, with D possibly TRBD1 on 5 matching bases. This CDR3 has 15 amino acids. Trimming cost V 0 bases and J 8 bases, with 13 bases left between them. Germline V lookup: CDR1 KGHSH, CDR2 LQKENI. The DNA of the CDR3 is TGTGCCAGCTCACCACCGCCGTCTTCAGGGGAAAAACTGTTTTTT. Encoded protein: CASSPPPSSGEKLFF.

The chain is built from TRBV19 and TRBJ2-3, with D possibly being TRBD2 (5 bases). V lost 3 bases, J lost 4 bases, and 11 bases lay in between. CDR1 and CDR2 (germline): LNHDA, SQIVND (reference sequence). The length of the CDR3 is 14 residues. DNA for the CDR3: TGTGCCAGTAGTATCCCGGGAAGGGCAGATACGCAGTATTTT. Translating it yields CASSIPGRADTQYF.

The V and J genes are TRBV6-1 and TRBJ1-2, with D possibly being TRBD1 (6 bases). V was clipped by 6 bases and J by 7 bases, with 18 bases between them. Germline loops: CDR1 MNHNS, CDR2 SASEGT. CDR3 length: 14 amino acids. CDR3 DNA sequence: TGTGCCAGCAGCTCCATTCGGGGGCGTTTTGGCTACACCTTC. Protein product: CASSSIRGRFGYTF.

The rearrangement links TRBV7-6 to TRBJ1-1; 7 positions match TRBD1. The CDR3 totals 14 residues. J lost 5 bases, V lost 3 bases, and 6 bases had no gene match. Germline V gene data show CDR1 as SGHVS and CDR2 as FNYEAQ. CDR3 residues: CASSFSQGGTEAFF. CDR3 DNA sequence: TGTGCCAGCAGCTTTTCGCAGGGGGGAACTGAAGCTTTCTTT.

V is TRBV7-9 and J is TRBJ2-2, with D possibly matching TRBD1 (6 bases). CDR1 and CDR2 (germline): SEHNR, FQNEAQ (reference sequence). V shed 2 bases and J shed 5 bases, with 9 bases lying between them. This CDR3 spans 14 amino acids. CDR3 protein: CASSLRQGTGELFF. CDR3 nucleotide sequence: TGTGCCAGCAGCTTAAGGCAGGGGACCGGGGAGCTGTTTTTT.

V is TRBV5-1 and J is TRBJ2-3; D not resolved. V dropped 4 bases and J dropped 5 bases, with 17 bases sitting between them. Germline CDR1 reads SGHRS; CDR2 reads YFSETQ. The CDR3 has 15 amino acids. CDR3 sequence (DNA): TGCGCCAGCAGCCAACAAATGGGCGGTGGAGATACGCAGTATTTT. Protein sequence: CASSQQMGGGDTQYF. The whole variable domain, remainder taken from reference TRBV5-1 and TRBJ2-3, is KAGVTQTPRYLIKTRGQQVTLSCSPISGHRSVSWYQQTPGQGLQFLFEYFSETQRNKGNFPGRFSGRQFSNSRSEMNVSTLELGDSALYLCASSQQMGGGDTQYFGPGTRLTVL.

The chain joins TRBV6-1 to TRBJ2-7, with 10 bases lining up with TRBD2. This CDR3 has 14 residues. V shed 4 bases and J 9 bases; nucleotides not matched to a gene: 9. CDR1 MNHNS and CDR2 SASEGT come from the germline V gene. The CDR3, as DNA: TGTGCCAGCAGTGGAGGGCTAGCGGGAGAAACGCAGTACGTC. Translated, it gives CASSGGLAGETQYV.

The rearrangement links TRBV5-1 to TRBJ2-3, with D uncertain. The length of the CDR3 is 13 residues. The V end lost 1 base, the J end lost 5 bases, and 8 bases lay between the germline ends. Germline CDR1 SGHRS, CDR2 YFSETQ. The CDR3, as DNA: TGCGCCAGCAGCTTGACCGTGCAAGATACGCAGTATTTT. Translation gives CASSLTVQDTQYF.

The genes are TRBV5-1 and TRBJ1-2; no clear D gene. V was clipped by 1 base and J by 2 bases, with 6 bases between them. This CDR3 comprises 13 residues. Germline CDR1 SGHRS, CDR2 YFSETQ. The CDR3 here is CASSLSVNYGYTF. As DNA, the CDR3 is TGCGCCAGCAGCTTGTCAGTCAACTATGGCTACACCTTC.

The chain recombines TRBV10-3 with TRBJ2-5; possibly TRBD1 or TRBD2 for D (6 bases each). CDR1 is ENHRY, CDR2 SYGVKD, per germline. V lost 4 bases, J lost 5 bases, and 11 bases lay in between. The CDR3 extends over 13 amino acids. The CDR3 region is CAISAGGEETQYF. The CDR3 region has the DNA TGTGCCATCAGTGCCGGGGGCGAGGAGACCCAGTACTTC.

The chain has TRBV4-1 and TRBJ2-7; D may be TRBD1 or TRBD2 (5 bases each). Trimming removed 2 bases from V and 7 bases from J, with 21 bases in between. Germline CDR1 reads MGHRA; CDR2 reads YSYEKL. The CDR3 spans 16 residues. The CDR3 loop is CASSQRDVSLLKEQYF. CDR3 DNA sequence: TGCGCCAGCAGCCAAAGGGACGTGAGCCTGTTGAAGGAGCAGTACTTC.

This sequence joins TRBV4-1 and TRBJ2-3, with 9 nucleotides matching TRBD1. The J segment lost 3 bases and the V segment lost 5 bases, leaving 9 bases of the junction unmatched. There are 16 residues in the CDR3. The germline CDR1 and CDR2 sequences are MGHRA and YSYEKL. The CDR3 loop reads CASSAYRDRETDTQYF. CDR3 DNA sequence: TGCGCCAGCAGCGCGTACCGGGACAGGGAAACAGATACGCAGTATTTT.

The chain has TRBV28 and TRBJ1-1; a weak D match, TRBD1 (6 bases). V dropped 5 bases and J dropped 5 bases, with 15 bases sitting between them. The CDR3 sequence is 14 residues long. The germline gives CDR1 MDHEN, CDR2 SYDVKM. CDR3 nucleotides: TGTGCCAGCAGTATCCTACAGGGTAGGACTGAAGCTTTCTTT. Its protein product is CASSILQGRTEAFF.

This clone appeared a few times. The V call is TRBV6-5, the J call TRBJ2-1, with D possibly TRBD2 on 5 matching bases. This CDR3 has 14 residues. Germline lookup yields CDR1 MNHEY and CDR2 SVGAGI. The V gene lost 6 bases and the J gene lost 0 bases, with 9 bases spanning the gap. The CDR3 bases are TGTGCCAGCAGGGAGCGGAGCTCCTACAATGAGCAGTTCTTC. Its translation is CASRERSSYNEQFF.

The chain recombines TRBV29-1 with TRBJ1-2, with D hard to call. Germline V lookup: CDR1 SQVTM, CDR2 ANQGSEA. The CDR3 is 11 residues long. Trimming took off 4 bases at V and 1 base at J, with 4 bases between the two ends. For the CDR3, the DNA is TGCAGCGTTGGGGGTAACTATGGCTACACCTTC. Protein product: CSVGGNYGYTF.

This chain links TRBV18 with TRBJ2-1; TRBD2 matches at 7 bases. V lost 2 bases and J lost 4; bases outside the gene matches: 8. Germline V lookup: CDR1 KGHSH, CDR2 LQKENI. The CDR3 contains 16 residues. CDR3 DNA: TGTGCCAGCTCACCATCTGGGAGGGGACCTTACAATGAGCAGTTCTTC. This encodes CASSPSGRGPYNEQFF. Full variable domain (missing parts from reference TRBV18 and TRBJ2-1): NAGVMQNPRHLVRRRGQEARLRCSPMKGHSHVYWYRQLPEEGLKFMVYLQKENIIDESGMPKERFSAEFPKEGPSILRIQQVVRGDSAAYFCASSPSGRGPYNEQFFGPGTRLTVL.

This sequence joins TRBV2 and TRBJ2-1; tentatively, D is TRBD1 or TRBD2 (5 bases each). In germline, CDR1 is SNHLY, CDR2 FYNNEI. V gave up 9 bases and J gave up 0 bases, with 15 bases separating them. The CDR3 has 15 residues. The CDR3: CASLAGTGSYNEQFF. Written as DNA, the CDR3 is TGTGCCAGTCTTGCCGGGACGGGCTCCTACAATGAGCAGTTCTTC. The whole variable domain, filled in from reference TRBV2 and TRBJ2-1, reads EPEVTQTPSHQVTQMGQEVILRCVPISNHLYFYWYRQILGQKVEFLVSFYNNEISEKSEIFDDQFSVERPDGSNFTLKIRSTKLEDSAMYFCASLAGTGSYNEQFFGPGTRLTVL.

The chain employs TRBV5-1 and TRBJ1-4; D is undetermined. Trimming removed 4 bases from V and 8 bases from J, with 12 bases in between. CDR1 and CDR2 from the germline V gene are SGHRS and YFSETQ. The CDR3 covers 13 residues. The CDR3 sequence: CASSAELGEKLFF. CDR3 coding DNA: TGCGCCAGCAGCGCCGAGCTCGGAGAAAAACTGTTTTTT.

The genes are TRBV6-6 and TRBJ2-6, with TRBD2 matching 10 bases. The junction had 5 bases not matched to a gene; V was cut back by 8 bases and J by 1 base. Germline V gives CDR1 MNHNY, CDR2 SVGAGI (reference sequence). The CDR3 is made up of 16 amino acids. The CDR3: CASHLAGASGANVLTF. The CDR3 DNA reads TGTGCCAGCCACCTAGCGGGGGCGTCTGGGGCCAACGTCCTGACTTTC.

The CDR3 loop reads CASSTRERGNTIYF. The CDR3 coding sequence is TGTGCCAGCTCAACCCGGGAGAGGGGAAACACCATATATTTT. The chain employs TRBV18 and TRBJ1-3, with D unresolved. Looked up from germline, CDR1 is KGHSH and CDR2 is LQKENI. With 5 bases removed from V and 4 bases from J, the gap between germline ends came to 12 bases. There are 14 residues in the CDR3.

The V and J genes are TRBV6-5 and TRBJ2-1; a weak D match, TRBD2 (6 bases). V was clipped by 5 bases and J by 8 bases, with 7 bases between them. The CDR3 runs to 11 residues. CDR1 MNHEY and CDR2 SVGAGI come from the germline V gene. The CDR3 DNA sequence: TGTGCCAGCAGTGTAGCGGATGAGCAGTTCTTC. Protein: CASSVADEQFF.

The chain has TRBV10-3 and TRBJ2-5, with 10 bases fitting TRBD1. CDR3 size: 13 residues. CDR1 and CDR2 from the germline V gene are ENHRY and SYGVKD. The V gene end was trimmed by 4 bases and the J gene end by 5 bases; junction bases not matched to a gene: 1. The CDR3 spells CAISAGQGETQYF. The CDR3 coding sequence is TGTGCCATCAGTGCGGGACAGGGGGAGACCCAGTACTTC.